This T cell receptor (beta chain) came from a study of early T cells in non-severe SARS-CoV-2 infection. About the research overall: The sequenced material was bulk RNA from unsorted whole blood, and its chains were unpaired.

Attached unique molecular identifiers marked individual cDNA molecules. TCRdb passed the 5' RACE reads through MiXCR, listing each CDR3 protein once. The sample has about 37,000 distinct CDR3 sequences; roughly 5% are singletons. Many counts were recorded for this clonotype. The length of the CDR3 is 17 residues. In germline, CDR1 is GTSNPN, CDR2 SVGIG (reference sequence). Trimming pared 0 bases from V and 3 bases from J, leaving 20 bases between. The sequence derives from an adult who was a healthcare worker with PCR-confirmed SARS-CoV-2 infection or an uninfected control (not recorded which). The sequenced sample was whole blood, obtained at baseline. This chain links TRBV30 with TRBJ1-1; no reliable D call. DNA for the CDR3: TGTGCCTGGAGTGTAAGTAGGGCGCTTCCTGCGGACACTGAAGCTTTCTTT. This encodes CAWSVSRALPADTEAFF.